This entry lists 17 T cell receptor beta chains sequenced from one sample in a study of shared clonotypes between healthy human individuals. Here immunoSEQ multiplex PCR was the method, and the copy in TCRdb shows in-frame clones only, minus some. Of more than 2,000,000 clones detected, approximately 95% appear once; the ten largest clones hold roughly 0.36%. Sequences were obtained from naive CD4+ T cells from PBMCs. The subset here: CD45RA+ positively selected. The receptors originated from a man between 18 and 35 years old in good health. Some clones in this sample may be carry-over from other donors' samples.

V is TRBV4-1 and J is TRBJ2-3, with 7 positions matching TRBD2. Germline V lookup: CDR1 MGHRA, CDR2 YSYEKL. Germline trimming cut 1 base from V and 2 bases from J; bases unmatched to any gene: 12. This CDR3 contains 18 residues. The CDR3 DNA reads TGCGCCAGCAGCCAAGGGGGGGGGAGGTTCACTCTCACAGATACGCAGTATTTT. It is translated as CASSQGGGRFTLTDTQYF.

The CDR3, as DNA: TGTGCCAGCAGTTACCCGAGTAAAGACAGGGAGGCTGAAGCTTTCTTT. It specifies CASSYPSKDREAEAFF. The rearrangement uses TRBV6-5 and TRBJ1-1; the match to TRBD1 covers 7 bases. The CDR3 runs 16 residues. Germline loops: CDR1 MNHEY, CDR2 SVGAGI. Trimming at V came to 2 bases and at J to 6 bases, leaving 12 bases not matched to a gene.

This chain joins TRBV5-1 and TRBJ2-7, with D perhaps TRBD2 (6 bases). The CDR3 length is 15 residues. The V gene lost 3 bases and the J gene lost 4 bases, with 17 bases spanning the gap. Germline values: CDR1 SGHRS, CDR2 YFSETQ. CDR3 in DNA: TGCGCCAGCAGCTGGGGGGACCAACCACTATACGAGCAGTACTTC. Its translation is CASSWGDQPLYEQYF.

The V gene is TRBV18, the J gene TRBJ2-2; a possible D gene is TRBD1 (6 bases). Germline assignment: CDR1 KGHSH and CDR2 LQKENI. The CDR3 runs 14 residues. With 8 bases removed from V and 1 base from J, the gap between germline ends came to 11 bases. CDR3 coding DNA: TGTGCCAGCAGGGGGACGGTGAACACCGGGGAGCTGTTTTTT. Translated: CASRGTVNTGELFF.

The chain links TRBV19 to TRBJ1-1; no reliable D call. This CDR3 is built from 15 residues. The V end lost 6 bases, the J end lost 1 base, and 15 bases lay between the germline ends. The germline V gene encodes CDR1 LNHDA and CDR2 SQIVND (reference sequence). The CDR3 loop is CASSQLSRSNTEAFF. As DNA, the CDR3 is TGTGCCAGTAGCCAATTGTCCCGGTCGAACACTGAAGCTTTCTTT.

V and J are TRBV29-1 and TRBJ2-5, with unresolved D. The CDR3 is made up of 11 amino acids. Trimming removed 7 bases from V and 5 bases from J, with 11 bases in between. Germline values: CDR1 SQVTM, CDR2 ANQGSEA. CDR3 protein: CSAEIRETQYF. In DNA form, the CDR3 reads TGCAGCGCGGAAATACGGGAGACCCAGTACTTC.

The rearrangement uses TRBV15 and TRBJ1-5; D unresolved. This CDR3 region has 13 residues. The V end lost 0 bases, the J end lost 7 bases, and 7 bases lay between the germline ends. The germline V gene has CDR1 LNHNV and CDR2 YYDKDF (reference sequence). As DNA, the CDR3 is TGTGCCACCAGCAGAGATGGAGTCCAGCCCCAGCATTTT. Its protein is CATSRDGVQPQHF. Together with reference TRBV15 and TRBJ1-5, the CDR3 gives the full variable domain: DAMVIQNPRYQVTQFGKPVTLSCSQTLNHNVMYWYQQKSSQAPKLLFHYYDKDFNNEADTPDNFQSRRPNTSFCFLDIRSPGLGDTAMYLCATSRDGVQPQHFGDGTRLSIL.

The chain has TRBV6-5 and TRBJ2-2, with TRBD2 matching over 8 bases. CDR1 is MNHEY, CDR2 SVGAGI, per germline. The junction had 2 bases not matched to a gene; V was cut back by 2 bases and J by 3 bases. The CDR3 runs to 15 residues. DNA of the CDR3: TGTGCCAGCAGTTACGGGCGGGAGGACACCGGGGAGCTGTTTTTT. Translated, it gives CASSYGREDTGELFF.

The rearrangement joins TRBV7-2 to TRBJ1-4; maybe TRBD1 (6 bases). The germline V gene has CDR1 SGHTA and CDR2 FQGNSA. This CDR3 spans 16 amino acids. Trimming shortened V by 1 base and J by 8 bases, and 17 bases separated the two germline ends. Here the CDR3 DNA reads TGTGCCAGCAGCTTAGTTAATGCAGGGGTTGGGGAAAAACTGTTTTTT. Encoded protein: CASSLVNAGVGEKLFF.

DNA of the CDR3: TGTGCCAGCAGCCAGACCTATGGGCGGGGAGGGTCTGGCTACACCTTC. Translated: CASSQTYGRGGSGYTF. The chain links TRBV6-6 to TRBJ1-2; D gene ambiguous. Trimming left V 6 bases short and J 7 bases short, with 24 bases between. Germline CDR1 reads MNHNY; CDR2 reads SVGAGI (reference sequence). The CDR3 has 16 residues.

CDR3 nucleotide sequence: TGTGCCAGCACCACAATCGGACAGGGGGGCCAGCCCCAGCATTTT. Encoded protein: CASTTIGQGGQPQHF. The rearrangement links TRBV28 to TRBJ1-5; 10 bases are a match to TRBD1. Germline CDR1 and CDR2: MDHEN and SYDVKM. The CDR3 is 15 residues long. After removal of 7 bases from V and 7 bases from J, the junction contained 10 bases not matched to a gene.

This rearrangement joins TRBV30 to TRBJ1-2, with D hard to call. Germline lookup yields CDR1 GTSNPN and CDR2 SVGIG (reference sequence). The CDR3 consists of 14 residues. V gave up 2 bases and J gave up 5 bases, with 15 bases separating them. The CDR3 nucleotides read TGTGCCTGGAGTATTAGAGTGAACGTTTATGGCTACACCTTC. Its protein product is CAWSIRVNVYGYTF.

V gene TRBV28 combines with J gene TRBJ2-5, with a weak D call TRBD2 (7 bases). Germline CDR1 MDHEN, CDR2 SYDVKM. V dropped 2 bases and J dropped 3 bases, with 13 bases sitting between them. This CDR3 has 15 amino acids. The CDR3 region is CASSLAGAAKETQYF. The CDR3 DNA reads as TGTGCCAGCAGTTTAGCGGGGGCGGCAAAAGAGACCCAGTACTTC.

This rearrangement joins TRBV10-3 to TRBJ2-6; TRBD1 agrees at 9 bases. Germline V gene data show CDR1 as ENHRY and CDR2 as SYGVKD. V dropped 5 bases and J dropped 4; count of bases not matched to a gene: 3. This CDR3 spans 15 amino acids. CDR3 DNA sequence: TGTGCCATCAGTAGGACAGGGGTCGGGGCCAACGTCCTGACTTTC. This codes for CAISRTGVGANVLTF.

This chain uses TRBV5-1 with TRBJ1-2; D is unresolved. V was cut by 1 base and J by 8 bases, with 9 bases left in between. Germline V gene data show CDR1 as SGHRS and CDR2 as YFSETQ. The CDR3 length is 12 residues. The CDR3 DNA sequence: TGCGCCAGCAGCTTGACCCGCGAGGGCTACACCTTC. It codes for CASSLTREGYTF.

The chain employs TRBV30 and TRBJ1-1; D unclear. The CDR3 runs 11 residues. CDR1 and CDR2 (germline): GTSNPN, SVGIG (reference sequence). Trimming pared 1 base from V and 7 bases from J, leaving 7 bases between. In DNA, the CDR3 is TGTGCCTGGAGTGATTCTCGTGAAGCTTTCTTT. This gives the protein CAWSDSREAFF.

The rearrangement joins TRBV15 to TRBJ2-6; no reliable D call. Trimming removed 0 bases at V and 0 bases at J, with 9 bases between. Germline values: CDR1 LNHNV, CDR2 YYDKDF (reference sequence). CDR3 size: 17 residues. Written as DNA, the CDR3 is TGTGCCACCAGCAGAGATCGAGGATACTCTGGGGCCAACGTCCTGACTTTC. The encoded protein is CATSRDRGYSGANVLTF.